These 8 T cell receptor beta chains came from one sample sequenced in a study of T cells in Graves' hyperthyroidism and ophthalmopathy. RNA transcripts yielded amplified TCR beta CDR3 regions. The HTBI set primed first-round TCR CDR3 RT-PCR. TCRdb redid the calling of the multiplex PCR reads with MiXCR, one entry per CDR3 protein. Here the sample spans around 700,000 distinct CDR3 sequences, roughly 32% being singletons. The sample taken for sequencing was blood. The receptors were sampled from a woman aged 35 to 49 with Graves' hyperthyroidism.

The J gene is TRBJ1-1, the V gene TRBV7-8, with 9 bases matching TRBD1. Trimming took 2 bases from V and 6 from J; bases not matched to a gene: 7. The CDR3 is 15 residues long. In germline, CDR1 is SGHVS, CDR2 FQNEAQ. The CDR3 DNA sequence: TGTGCCAGCAGCTTAACAGACAGGGGGTTTGCTGAAGCTTTCTTT. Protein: CASSLTDRGFAEAFF. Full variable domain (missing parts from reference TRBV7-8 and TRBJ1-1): GAGVSQSPRYKVAKRGQDVALRCDPISGHVSLFWYQQALGQGPEFLTYFQNEAQLDKSGLPSDRFFAERPEGSVSTLKIQRTQQEDSAVYLCASSLTDRGFAEAFFGQGTRLTVV.

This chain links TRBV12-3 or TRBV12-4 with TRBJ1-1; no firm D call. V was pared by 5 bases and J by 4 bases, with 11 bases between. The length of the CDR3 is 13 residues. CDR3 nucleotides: TGTGCCAGCAGTCTTGAAAAAAGCACTGAAGCTTTCTTT. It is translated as CASSLEKSTEAFF.

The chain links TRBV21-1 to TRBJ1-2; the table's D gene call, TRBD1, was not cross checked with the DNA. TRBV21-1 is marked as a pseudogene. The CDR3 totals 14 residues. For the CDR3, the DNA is TGTGCCAGCAGCACCACGGACAAGGGCTATGGCTACACCTTC. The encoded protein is CASSTTDKGYGYTF.

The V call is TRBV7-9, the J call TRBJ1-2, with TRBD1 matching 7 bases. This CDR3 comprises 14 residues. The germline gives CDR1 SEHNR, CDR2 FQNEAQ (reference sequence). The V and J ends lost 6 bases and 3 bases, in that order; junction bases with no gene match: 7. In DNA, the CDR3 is TGTGCCAGCAGTCCCAGGGACAGATACTATGGCTACACCTTC. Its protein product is CASSPRDRYYGYTF.

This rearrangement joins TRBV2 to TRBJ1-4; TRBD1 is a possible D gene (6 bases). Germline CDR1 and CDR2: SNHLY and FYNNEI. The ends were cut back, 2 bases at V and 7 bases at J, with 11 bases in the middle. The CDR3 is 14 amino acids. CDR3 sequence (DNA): TGTGCCAGCAGTGAAACAGGGTCAGGTGAAAAACTGTTTTTT. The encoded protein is CASSETGSGEKLFF.

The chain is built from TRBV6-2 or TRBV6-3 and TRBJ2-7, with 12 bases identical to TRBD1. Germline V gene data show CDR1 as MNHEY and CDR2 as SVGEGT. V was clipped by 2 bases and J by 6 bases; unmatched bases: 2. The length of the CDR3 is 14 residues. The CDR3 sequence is CASSYGTGGVEQYF. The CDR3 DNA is TGTGCCAGCAGTTACGGGACAGGGGGCGTCGAGCAGTACTTC.

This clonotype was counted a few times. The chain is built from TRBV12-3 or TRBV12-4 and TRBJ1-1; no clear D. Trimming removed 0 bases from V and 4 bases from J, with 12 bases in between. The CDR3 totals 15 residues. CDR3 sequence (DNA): TGTGCCAGCAGTTTAGCGGCCGGGATTCGCACTGAAGCTTTCTTT. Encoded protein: CASSLAAGIRTEAFF.

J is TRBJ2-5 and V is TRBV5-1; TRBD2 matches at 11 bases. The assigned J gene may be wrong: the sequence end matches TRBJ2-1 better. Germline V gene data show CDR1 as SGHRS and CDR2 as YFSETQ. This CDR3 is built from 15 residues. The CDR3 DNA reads TGCGCCAGCAGCTTGGCCGTGGCTAGCGGGGGGAAGCAGTTCTTC. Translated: CASSLAVASGGKQFF.